This paragraph reports one TCR beta chain. The antigen is not known. The sample belongs to a study of T cell responses to AZD1222 COVID-19 vaccine. From germline, CDR1 is SGHRS and CDR2 YFSETQ. With 4 bases clipped from V and 11 bases from J, the junction kept 8 bases outside the gene matches. CDR3 length equals 13 residues. Some clones are missing from TCRdb's copy, which holds only in-frame ones; the method was immunoSEQ multiplex PCR. The repertoire holds hundreds of thousands of clones, with about 94% as singletons. Study-wide results and limits: Repertoire collection took place solely once the T cell response had peaked. Just five or six AZD1222 recipients were seropositive at baseline. The donors showed a predominance of white British ancestry and of females, with possible underestimation of clonal diversity.

The chain employs TRBV5-1 and TRBJ1-1; 10 positions agree with TRBD1. The sample was peripheral blood, taken 28 days after the second AZD1222 dose. The receptor's source is an adult who received the AZD1222 COVID-19 vaccine. The CDR3 loop reads CASSEGTGDYAFF. The CDR3 bases are TGCGCCAGCAGCGAGGGGACAGGGGATTACGCTTTCTTT.